This T cell receptor (beta chain) was sequenced for a study of T-cell reconstitution after alpha-beta-depleted transplantation in children. TCRbeta library preparation incorporated unique molecular identifiers. TCRdb re-called the PCR reads through MiXCR, storing one row per CDR3 protein. This table has around 670,000 distinct CDR3 sequences, under 15% appearing once. V was clipped by 0 bases and J by 5 bases, with 11 bases between them. The CDR3 is 13 residues long. The germline CDR1 and CDR2 sequences are GTSNPN and SVGIG (reference sequence). Sequencing used PBMCs, obtained before TCRalphabeta/CD19-depleted stem cell transplant. The origin of this receptor is a girl aged 2-10 years with congenital amegakaryocytic thrombocytopenia, due to receive a stem cell transplant. V usage is TRBV30 and J usage is TRBJ2-7; D ambiguous. The CDR3 DNA is TGTGCCTGGAGTGTACAAGTGGGAAACGAGCAGTACTTC. It specifies CAWSVQVGNEQYF.